These 15 T cell receptor beta chains were all obtained from the same sample, sequenced in a study of OX40 agonist ivuxolimab in advanced cancers. Clones were sequenced by immunoSEQ multiplex PCR, and TCRdb holds only the in-frame ones, with some missing. The sample has fewer than 85,000 clones, about 85% seen once; the top ten hold more than 0.5%. The sequencing here drew on CD4+ or CD8+ T cells sorted from blood, taken in a trial of the OX40 agonist ivuxolimab. The origin of the receptors is an adult with an advanced solid tumor such as melanoma, head and neck, liver or kidney cancer.

This chain links TRBV11-3 with TRBJ2-2; D is undetermined. The V gene's germline CDR1 is SGHNT and CDR2 YENEEA. V was clipped by 5 bases and J by 1 base, with 8 bases between them. CDR3 size: 14 residues. The CDR3 protein is CASSRNQNTGELFF. In nucleotides, the CDR3 is TGTGCCAGCAGCCGCAATCAGAACACCGGGGAGCTGTTTTTT.

The genes are TRBV28 and TRBJ2-7, with 11 bases aligning to TRBD2. CDR1 is MDHEN and CDR2 is SYDVKM in the germline V gene. This CDR3 is 15 amino acids long. V lost 6 bases, J lost 6 bases, and 10 bases stayed unmatched. CDR3 coding DNA: TGTGCCAGCAGCCCCCCCCAACTAGCGGGGGCCGAGCAGTACTTC. Translated, it gives CASSPPQLAGAEQYF.

In the case of this clone: The sample carries other DNA sequences with the same CDR3. The chain uses TRBV2 and TRBJ2-3; D may be TRBD1 (6 bases). Per the germline V gene, CDR1 is SNHLY and CDR2 is FYNNEI. The CDR3 consists of 13 residues. Trimming stripped 7 bases from V and 0 bases from J, with 8 bases between. The CDR3 spells CASKQGSTDTQYF. The CDR3 coding sequence is TGTGCCAGCAAGCAGGGGAGCACAGATACGCAGTATTTT.

The chain carries TRBV11-2 and TRBJ2-7; D may be TRBD1 (6 bases). This CDR3 has 15 residues. Deletions cut 1 base from V and 5 bases from J, with 15 bases between. Germline V gene sequence: CDR1 SGHAT, CDR2 FQNNGV. Here the CDR3 DNA reads TGTGCCAGCAGCTTAGTGGGGCAGGGGAAGAACGAGCAGTACTTC. Amino acids: CASSLVGQGKNEQYF.

The J gene is TRBJ2-1, the V gene TRBV7-8; unclear D gene. Trimming shortened V by 3 bases and J by 9 bases, and 9 bases separated the two germline ends. CDR1 and CDR2 (germline): SGHVS, FQNEAQ. The CDR3 sequence is 12 residues long. In nucleotides, the CDR3 is TGTGCCAGCAGCTTTTCTGGCGGTGAGCAGTTCTTC. Its translation: CASSFSGGEQFF.

The chain couples TRBV6-1 to TRBJ1-1; D possibly corresponds to TRBD1 (5 bases). CDR3 size: 16 residues. CDR1 and CDR2 (germline): MNHNS, SASEGT. With 3 bases removed from V and 1 base from J, the gap between germline ends came to 15 bases. The CDR3 sequence is CASSDVPAGGNTEAFF. The CDR3 nucleotides read TGTGCCAGCAGTGACGTCCCGGCCGGGGGGAACACTGAAGCTTTCTTT.

V gene TRBV5-1 combines with J gene TRBJ2-5, with 13 bases lining up with TRBD2. Losses at the gene ends were 5 bases for V and 4 bases for J; bases not matched to a gene: 17. Germline V gene data show CDR1 as SGHRS and CDR2 as YFSETQ. The length of the CDR3 is 19 residues. CDR3 region: CASRVRTSGSIPPRETQYF. CDR3 DNA: TGCGCCAGCAGAGTTCGGACTAGCGGGAGTATCCCTCCAAGAGAGACCCAGTACTTC.

The chain combines TRBV10-1 with TRBJ2-7, with 8 bases matching TRBD1. With 5 bases clipped from V and 5 bases from J, the junction kept 8 bases outside the gene matches. The CDR3 has 14 amino acids. CDR1 is WNHNN and CDR2 is SYGVQD in the germline V gene (reference sequence). CDR3 sequence reads: CASSRQGKVDEQYF. The DNA of the CDR3 is TGCGCCAGCAGTAGACAGGGGAAGGTGGACGAGCAGTACTTC.

The rearrangement joins TRBV15 to TRBJ2-3; perhaps TRBD1 as D (5 bases). The V end lost 2 bases, the J end lost 2 bases, and 14 bases lay between the germline ends. CDR1 and CDR2 (germline): LNHNV, YYDKDF (reference sequence). The CDR3 consists of 16 residues. The CDR3 nucleotides read TGTGCCACCAGCAGATCCCGGACACAAACCACAGATACGCAGTATTTT. This translates into CATSRSRTQTTDTQYF.

This clone was counted a few times. V usage is TRBV11-3 and J usage is TRBJ1-2; no firm D call. The germline V and J ends were trimmed by 5 bases and 4 bases, with 14 bases remaining between them. Per germline, CDR1 SGHNT and CDR2 YENEEA. The CDR3 consists of 14 residues. DNA of the CDR3: TGTGCCAGCAGCCAAACGGAGAGCCGCTATGGCTACACCTTC. Its translation: CASSQTESRYGYTF.

This clone showed up just a few times. The chain has TRBV10-1 and TRBJ1-2; D gene ambiguous. This CDR3 is 15 amino acids long. Germline V gene sequence: CDR1 WNHNN, CDR2 SYGVQD (reference sequence). Trimming took 0 bases from V and 8 from J, leaving 16 bases between them. As DNA, the CDR3 is TGCGCCAGCAGTGAGTCGGCGGGAGGACGAGGCGGCTACACCTTC. This gives the protein CASSESAGGRGGYTF.

V gene TRBV5-1 combines with J gene TRBJ2-5; D gene uncertain. The J call may be wrong; the DNA end is better matched by TRBJ2-7. The CDR3 sequence is 13 residues long. Germline V gene data show CDR1 as SGHRS and CDR2 as YFSETQ. The CDR3 coding sequence is TGCGCCAGCAGCTTGGACGGCTTCTACGAGCAGTACTTC. Residues: CASSLDGFYEQYF.

V and J are TRBV4-3 and TRBJ1-4; a weak D match, TRBD1 (6 bases). V was cut by 1 base and J by 3 bases, with 12 bases left in between. CDR3 length: 16 residues. Looked up from germline, CDR1 is LGHNA and CDR2 is YSLEER. The CDR3, as DNA: TGCGCCAGCAGCCAAGCCTCCGACAGGTCTAATGAAAAACTGTTTTTT. Its protein product is CASSQASDRSNEKLFF.

CDR3 residues: CASSEQGRANSPLHF. The CDR3 DNA reads as TGTGCCAGCAGTGAACAGGGTAGGGCAAATTCACCCCTCCACTTT. The chain has TRBV6-1 and TRBJ1-6; possible D gene TRBD1, 5 bases. This CDR3 has 15 amino acids. Trimming took 2 bases from V and 7 from J, leaving 12 bases between them. From germline, CDR1 is MNHNS and CDR2 SASEGT.

The chain uses TRBV7-6 and TRBJ2-5; no firm D call. CDR1 SGHVS and CDR2 FNYEAQ come from the germline V gene. This CDR3 region has 11 residues. Trimming took off 2 bases at V and 2 bases at J, with 0 bases between the two ends. CDR3 coding DNA: TGTGCCAGCAGCTTACAAGAGACCCAGTACTTC. It encodes CASSLQETQYF.